A single sample is the source of the 11 T cell receptor beta chains below, sequenced in a study of T cells after yellow fever vaccination. TCRdb fed the 5' RACE reads into MiXCR, producing one record per CDR3 protein. This sample has approximately 47,000 distinct CDR3 sequences, with 5.5% to 7.5% found just once. Specimen: PBMCs, either bulk or a sorted T-cell subset (CD4+, CD8+, memory, or dextramer-sorted; not recorded which), collected 45 days after the yellow fever booster vaccination. The source is a man younger than 45 who received the YFV17D yellow fever vaccine.

This clonotype occurred many times. The chain joins TRBV10-3 to TRBJ2-3; possibly TRBD1 or TRBD2 for D (7 bases each). Trimming took 6 bases from V and 2 from J, leaving 15 bases between them. Germline V CDR1 and CDR2: ENHRY, SYGVKD. The CDR3 spans 15 residues. The CDR3 protein is CAIRGGTAFTDTQYF. Here the CDR3 DNA reads TGTGCCATCAGGGGGGGGACAGCCTTCACAGATACGCAGTATTTT.

The chain is built from TRBV20-1 and TRBJ2-5; D call uncertain. The CDR3 contains 11 residues. Trimming cost V 7 bases and J 3 bases, with 9 bases left between them. The germline gives CDR1 DFQATT, CDR2 SNEGSKA (reference sequence). The CDR3 coding sequence is TGCAGTGGGTGGGAAGAAGAGACCCAGTACTTC. Its translation is CSGWEEETQYF.

The sample holds many counts of this clonotype. The chain employs TRBV7-9 and TRBJ2-2; no reliable D call. Trimming stripped 4 bases from V and 4 bases from J, with 7 bases between. Germline loops: CDR1 SEHNR, CDR2 FQNEAQ (reference sequence). CDR3 length: 13 residues. The CDR3 nucleotides read TGTGCCAGCAGCTCCCAAGGCACCGGGGAGCTGTTTTTT. Its protein product is CASSSQGTGELFF.

This clonotype was seen a handful of times. This rearrangement joins TRBV9 to TRBJ2-1; TRBD1 matches at 10 bases. Trimming at V came to 4 bases and at J to 7 bases, leaving 11 bases not matched to a gene. Germline-derived CDR1 and CDR2 are SGDLS and YYNGEE. The CDR3 totals 16 residues. CDR3 residues: CASSTPRDRGGNEQFF. CDR3 in DNA: TGTGCCAGCAGCACTCCTCGGGACAGGGGAGGAAATGAGCAGTTCTTC.

There are many counts of this clonotype. V gene TRBV6-2 or TRBV6-3 combines with J gene TRBJ2-1; tentatively, D is TRBD2 (5 bases). V shed 4 bases and J shed 5 bases, with 12 bases lying between them. This CDR3 is 14 amino acids long. Per germline, CDR1 MNHEY and CDR2 SVGEGT. The CDR3 DNA is TGTGCCAGCAGTTTCGAGGGAGTCCACAATGAGCAGTTCTTC. It codes for CASSFEGVHNEQFF.

In its sample, this clonotype was seen many times. The chain carries TRBV12-3 or TRBV12-4 and TRBJ1-2, with 8 bases lining up with TRBD1. This CDR3 is 13 amino acids long. The V and J ends lost 4 bases and 8 bases, in that order; junction bases with no gene match: 6. CDR3 DNA sequence: TGTGCCAGCAGTTCCGGGACAGGATTAGGCTACACCTTC. This sequence encodes CASSSGTGLGYTF.

This clonotype has more than one count but fewer than ten. The V and J genes are TRBV5-1 and TRBJ2-7; D gene ambiguous. V was clipped by 3 bases and J by 5 bases, with 12 bases between them. Germline CDR1 and CDR2: SGHRS and YFSETQ. This CDR3 region has 13 residues. CDR3 region: CASSYRPGNEQYF. DNA of the CDR3: TGCGCCAGCAGCTACCGTCCTGGCAACGAGCAGTACTTC.

The sample holds many counts of this clonotype. The CDR3: CSVVVPGRDYGYTF. The CDR3 DNA reads as TGCAGCGTTGTGGTACCAGGACGCGACTATGGCTACACCTTC. The chain links TRBV29-1 to TRBJ1-2, with D uncertain. The CDR3 loop spans 14 amino acids. From germline, CDR1 is SQVTM and CDR2 ANQGSEA. With 4 bases removed from V and 3 bases from J, the gap between germline ends came to 15 bases.

This clonotype came up a few times. J is TRBJ2-1 and V is TRBV11-2, with D unclear. V was shortened by 5 bases and J by 6 bases, with 14 bases between the two germline ends. This CDR3 has 14 residues. Germline CDR1 and CDR2: SGHAT and FQNNGV. Written as DNA, the CDR3 is TGTGCCAGCAGCCGTTCGTCTAGTTCCAATGAGCAGTTCTTC. This translates into CASSRSSSSNEQFF.

The genes are TRBV28 and TRBJ2-5, with 7 bases fitting TRBD1. Trimming took 6 bases from V and 0 from J; bases not matched to a gene: 10. CDR3 length: 16 amino acids. In germline, CDR1 is MDHEN, CDR2 SYDVKM. CDR3 amino acids: CASSVSRGTHQETQYF. The DNA of the CDR3 is TGTGCCAGCAGCGTAAGCAGGGGGACCCACCAAGAGACCCAGTACTTC.

This clonotype was recorded a few times. The CDR3 DNA is TGTGCCAGCAGCTTAAGCTACCCCGAAACCGGGGAGCTGTTTTTT. Its translation: CASSLSYPETGELFF. J is TRBJ2-2 and V is TRBV7-8; D not resolved. CDR3 length equals 15 residues. V was clipped by 2 bases and J by 5 bases, with 12 bases between them. Germline lookup yields CDR1 SGHVS and CDR2 FQNEAQ.